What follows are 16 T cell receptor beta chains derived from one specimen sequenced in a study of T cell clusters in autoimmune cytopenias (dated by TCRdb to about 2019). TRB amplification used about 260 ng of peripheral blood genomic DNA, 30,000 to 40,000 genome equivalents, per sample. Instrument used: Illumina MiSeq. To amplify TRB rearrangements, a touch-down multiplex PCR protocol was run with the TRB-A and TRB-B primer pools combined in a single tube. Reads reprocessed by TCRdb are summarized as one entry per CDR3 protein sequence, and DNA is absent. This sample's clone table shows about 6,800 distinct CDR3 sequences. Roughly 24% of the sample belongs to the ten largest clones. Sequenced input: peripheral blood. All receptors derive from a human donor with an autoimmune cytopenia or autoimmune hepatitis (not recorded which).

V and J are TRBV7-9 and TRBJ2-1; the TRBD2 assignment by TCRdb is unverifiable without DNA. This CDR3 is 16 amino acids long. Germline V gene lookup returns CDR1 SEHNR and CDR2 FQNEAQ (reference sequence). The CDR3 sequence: CASSHVGTSTNNEQFF.

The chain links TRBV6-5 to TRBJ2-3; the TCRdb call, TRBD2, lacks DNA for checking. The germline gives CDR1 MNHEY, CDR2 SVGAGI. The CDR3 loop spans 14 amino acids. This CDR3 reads CASSISGNLHTQYF.

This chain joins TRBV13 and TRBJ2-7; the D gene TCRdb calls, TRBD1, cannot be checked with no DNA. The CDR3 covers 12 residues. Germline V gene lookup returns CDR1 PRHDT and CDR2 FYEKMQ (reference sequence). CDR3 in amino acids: CASSLEGREQYF.

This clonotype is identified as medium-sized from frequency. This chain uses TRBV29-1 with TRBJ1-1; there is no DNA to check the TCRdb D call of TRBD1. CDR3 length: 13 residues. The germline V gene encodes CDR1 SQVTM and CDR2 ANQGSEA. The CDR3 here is CSAQGAGRAEAFF.

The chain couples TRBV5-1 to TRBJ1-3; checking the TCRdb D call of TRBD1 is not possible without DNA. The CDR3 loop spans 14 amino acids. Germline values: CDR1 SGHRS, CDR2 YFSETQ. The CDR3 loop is CASNTGDSGNTIYF.

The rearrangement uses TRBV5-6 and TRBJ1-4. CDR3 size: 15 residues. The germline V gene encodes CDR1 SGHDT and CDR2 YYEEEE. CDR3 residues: CASSLAYTSNEKLFF. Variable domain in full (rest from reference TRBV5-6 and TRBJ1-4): DAGVTQSPTHLIKTRGQQVTLRCSPKSGHDTVSWYQQALGQGPQFIFQYYEEEERQRGNFPDRFSGHQFPNYSSELNVNALLLGDSALYLCASSLAYTSNEKLFFGSGTQLSVL.

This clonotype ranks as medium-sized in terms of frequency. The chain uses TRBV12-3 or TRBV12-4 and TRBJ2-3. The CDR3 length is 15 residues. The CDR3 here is CASSSRVFSTDTQYF.

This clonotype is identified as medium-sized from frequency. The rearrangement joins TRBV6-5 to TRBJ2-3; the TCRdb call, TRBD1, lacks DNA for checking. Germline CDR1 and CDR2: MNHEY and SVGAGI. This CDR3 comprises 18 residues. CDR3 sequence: CASSQYYPGGESTDTQYF.

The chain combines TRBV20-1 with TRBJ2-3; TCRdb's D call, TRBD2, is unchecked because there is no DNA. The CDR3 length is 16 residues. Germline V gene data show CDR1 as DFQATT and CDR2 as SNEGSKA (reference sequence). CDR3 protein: CSARDPPSGSTDTQYF.

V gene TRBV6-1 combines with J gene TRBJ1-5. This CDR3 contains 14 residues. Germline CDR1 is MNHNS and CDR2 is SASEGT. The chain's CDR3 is CASRDAYSNQPQHF.

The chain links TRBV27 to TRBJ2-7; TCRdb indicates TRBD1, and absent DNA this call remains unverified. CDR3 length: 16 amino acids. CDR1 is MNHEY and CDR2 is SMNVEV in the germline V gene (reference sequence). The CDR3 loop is CASTKRGRDSGHEQYF.

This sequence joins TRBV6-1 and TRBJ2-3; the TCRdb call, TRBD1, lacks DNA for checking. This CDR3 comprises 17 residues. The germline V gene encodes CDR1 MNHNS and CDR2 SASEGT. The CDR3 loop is CASSPTRAGAGTDTQYF.

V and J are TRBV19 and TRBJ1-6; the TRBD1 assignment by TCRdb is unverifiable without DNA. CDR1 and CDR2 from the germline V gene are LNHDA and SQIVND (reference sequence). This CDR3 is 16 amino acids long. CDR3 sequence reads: CASSMEGGRYNSPLHF.

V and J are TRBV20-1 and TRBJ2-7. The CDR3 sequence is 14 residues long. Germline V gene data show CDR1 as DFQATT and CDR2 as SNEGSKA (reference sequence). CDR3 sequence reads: CSARRSGTIVEQYF.

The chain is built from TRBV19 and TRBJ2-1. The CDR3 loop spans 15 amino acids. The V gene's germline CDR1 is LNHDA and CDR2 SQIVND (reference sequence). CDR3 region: CASSILQGVGNEQFF.

CDR3 region: CASSLEGQETQYF. The chain employs TRBV5-1 and TRBJ2-5. This CDR3 is built from 13 residues. Germline assignment: CDR1 SGHRS and CDR2 YFSETQ.